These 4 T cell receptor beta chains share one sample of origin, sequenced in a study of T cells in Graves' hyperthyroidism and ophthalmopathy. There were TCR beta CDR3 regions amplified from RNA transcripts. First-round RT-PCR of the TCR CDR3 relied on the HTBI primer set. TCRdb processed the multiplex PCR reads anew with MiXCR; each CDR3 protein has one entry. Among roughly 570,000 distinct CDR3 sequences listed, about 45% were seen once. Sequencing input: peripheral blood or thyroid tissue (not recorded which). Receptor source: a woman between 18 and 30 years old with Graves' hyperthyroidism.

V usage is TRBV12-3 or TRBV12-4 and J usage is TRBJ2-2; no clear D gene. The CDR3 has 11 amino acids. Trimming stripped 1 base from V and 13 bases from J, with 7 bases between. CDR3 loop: CASSLGLGLFF. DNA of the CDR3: TGTGCCAGCAGTTTAGGGCTCGGGCTGTTTTTT.

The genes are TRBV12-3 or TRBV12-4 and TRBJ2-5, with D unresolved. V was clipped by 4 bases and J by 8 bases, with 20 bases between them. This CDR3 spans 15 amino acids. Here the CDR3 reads CASSSIRTNVDTQYF. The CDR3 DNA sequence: TGTGCCAGCAGTTCCATCCGGACCAACGTAGATACCCAGTACTTC.

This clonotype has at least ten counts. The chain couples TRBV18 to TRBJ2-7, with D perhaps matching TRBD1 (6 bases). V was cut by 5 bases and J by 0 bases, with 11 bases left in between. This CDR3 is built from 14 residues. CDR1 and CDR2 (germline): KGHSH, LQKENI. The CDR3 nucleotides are TGTGCCAGCTCATCGCCAGGGGTCTCCTACGAGCAGTACTTC. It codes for CASSSPGVSYEQYF.

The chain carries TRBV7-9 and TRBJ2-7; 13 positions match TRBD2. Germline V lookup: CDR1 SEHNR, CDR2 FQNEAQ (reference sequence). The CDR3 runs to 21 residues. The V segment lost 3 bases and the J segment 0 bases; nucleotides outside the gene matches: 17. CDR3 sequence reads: CASSFFRDRRTSGGSSYEQYF. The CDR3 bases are TGTGCCAGCAGCTTTTTTCGCGACAGAAGGACTAGCGGGGGAAGCTCCTACGAGCAGTACTTC. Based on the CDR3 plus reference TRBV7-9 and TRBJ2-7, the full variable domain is DTGVSQNPRHKITKRGQNVTFRCDPISEHNRLYWYRQTLGQGPEFLTYFQNEAQLEKSRLLSDRFSAERPKGSFSTLEIQRTEQGDSAMYLCASSFFRDRRTSGGSSYEQYFGPGTRLTVT.